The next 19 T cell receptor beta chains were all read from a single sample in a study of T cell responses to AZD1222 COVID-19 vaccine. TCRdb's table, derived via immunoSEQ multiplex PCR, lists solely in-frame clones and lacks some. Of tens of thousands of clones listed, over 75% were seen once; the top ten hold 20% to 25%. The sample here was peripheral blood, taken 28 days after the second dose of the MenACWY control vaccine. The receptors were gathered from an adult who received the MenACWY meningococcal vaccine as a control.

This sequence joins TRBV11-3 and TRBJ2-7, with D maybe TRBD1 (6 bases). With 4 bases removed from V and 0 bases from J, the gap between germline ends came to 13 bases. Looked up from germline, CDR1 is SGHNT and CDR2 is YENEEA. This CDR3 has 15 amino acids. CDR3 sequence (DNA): TGTGCCAGCAGCTCGGGACATTGCCACTCCTACGAGCAGTACGTC. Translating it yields CASSSGHCHSYEQYV.

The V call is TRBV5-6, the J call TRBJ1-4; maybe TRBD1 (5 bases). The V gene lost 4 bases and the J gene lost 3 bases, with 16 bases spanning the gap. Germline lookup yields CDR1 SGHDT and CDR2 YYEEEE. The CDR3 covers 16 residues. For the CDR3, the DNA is TGTGCCAGCAGCCCCCGGGGGAAAGGAGCTAATGAAAAACTGTTTTTT. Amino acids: CASSPRGKGANEKLFF.

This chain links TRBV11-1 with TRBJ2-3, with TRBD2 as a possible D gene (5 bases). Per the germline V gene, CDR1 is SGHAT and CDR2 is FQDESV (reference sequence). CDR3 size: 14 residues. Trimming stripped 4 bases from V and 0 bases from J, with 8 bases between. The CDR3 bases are TGTGCCAGCAGCTCAGCGGTGAGCACAGATACGCAGTATTTT. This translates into CASSSAVSTDTQYF.

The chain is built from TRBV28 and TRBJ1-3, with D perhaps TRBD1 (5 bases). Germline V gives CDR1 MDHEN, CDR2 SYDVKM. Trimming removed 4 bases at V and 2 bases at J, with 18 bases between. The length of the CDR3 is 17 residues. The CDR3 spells CASSWGAARFAGNTIYF. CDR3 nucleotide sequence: TGTGCCAGCAGTTGGGGCGCAGCCCGGTTCGCTGGAAACACCATATATTTT.

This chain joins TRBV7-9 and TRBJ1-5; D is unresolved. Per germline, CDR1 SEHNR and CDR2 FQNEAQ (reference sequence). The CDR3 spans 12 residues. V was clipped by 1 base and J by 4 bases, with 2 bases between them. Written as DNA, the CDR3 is TGTGCCAGCAGCTTAGGTAATCAGCCCCAGCATTTT. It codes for CASSLGNQPQHF.

The CDR3, as DNA: TGTGCCTGGATCGACCCCTCCAATACGCAGTATTTT. Amino acid sequence: CAWIDPSNTQYF. This chain uses TRBV30 with TRBJ2-3; no clear D gene. Germline lookup yields CDR1 GTSNPN and CDR2 SVGIG (reference sequence). V was shortened by 4 bases and J by 7 bases, with 12 bases between the two germline ends. The CDR3 is 12 amino acids.

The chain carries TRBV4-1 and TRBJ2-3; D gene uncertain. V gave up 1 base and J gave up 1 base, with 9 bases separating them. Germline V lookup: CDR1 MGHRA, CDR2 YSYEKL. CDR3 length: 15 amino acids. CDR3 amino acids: CASSQAAWGTDTQYF. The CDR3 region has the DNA TGCGCCAGCAGCCAAGCGGCTTGGGGCACAGATACGCAGTATTTT.

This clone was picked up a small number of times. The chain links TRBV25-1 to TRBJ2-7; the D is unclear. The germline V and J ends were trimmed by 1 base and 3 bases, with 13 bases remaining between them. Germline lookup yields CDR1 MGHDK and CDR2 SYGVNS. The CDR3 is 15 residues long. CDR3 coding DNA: TGTGCCAGCAGTGAATTTGGGGTGGGTTTCTACGAGCAGTACTTC. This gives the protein CASSEFGVGFYEQYF.

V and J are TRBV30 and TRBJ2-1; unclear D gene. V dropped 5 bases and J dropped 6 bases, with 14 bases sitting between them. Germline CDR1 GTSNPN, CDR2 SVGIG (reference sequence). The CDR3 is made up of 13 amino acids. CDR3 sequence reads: CAWGQNLFNEQFF. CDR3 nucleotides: TGTGCCTGGGGCCAGAATTTGTTCAATGAGCAGTTCTTC.

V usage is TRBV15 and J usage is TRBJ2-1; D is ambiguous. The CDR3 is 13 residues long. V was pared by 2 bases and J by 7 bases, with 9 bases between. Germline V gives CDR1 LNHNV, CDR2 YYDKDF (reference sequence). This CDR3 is CATSRRGENEQFF. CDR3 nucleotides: TGTGCCACCAGCAGAAGAGGAGAAAATGAGCAGTTCTTC.

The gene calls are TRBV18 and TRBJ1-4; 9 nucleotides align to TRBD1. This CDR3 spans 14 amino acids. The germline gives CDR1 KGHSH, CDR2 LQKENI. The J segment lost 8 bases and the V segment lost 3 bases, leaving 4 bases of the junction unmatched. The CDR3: CASSPGTGTEKLFF. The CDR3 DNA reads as TGTGCCAGCTCACCCGGGACAGGGACCGAAAAACTGTTTTTT.

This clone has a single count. The CDR3 DNA follows: TGTGCTAGTGGTTTCCGAGGAGGAATGAACACTGAAGCTTTCTTT. It is translated as CASGFRGGMNTEAFF. The rearrangement links TRBV12-5 to TRBJ1-1, with D unresolved. The CDR3 is 15 residues long. Germline assignment: CDR1 LGHNT and CDR2 FRNRAP. Trimming removed 3 bases at V and 0 bases at J, with 11 bases between.

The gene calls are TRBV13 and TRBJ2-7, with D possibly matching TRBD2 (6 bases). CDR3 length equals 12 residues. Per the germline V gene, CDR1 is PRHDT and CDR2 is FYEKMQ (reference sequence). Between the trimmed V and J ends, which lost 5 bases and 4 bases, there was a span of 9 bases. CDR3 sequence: CASSLGSYEQYF. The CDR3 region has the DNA TGTGCCAGCAGCCTCGGGAGTTACGAGCAGTACTTC.

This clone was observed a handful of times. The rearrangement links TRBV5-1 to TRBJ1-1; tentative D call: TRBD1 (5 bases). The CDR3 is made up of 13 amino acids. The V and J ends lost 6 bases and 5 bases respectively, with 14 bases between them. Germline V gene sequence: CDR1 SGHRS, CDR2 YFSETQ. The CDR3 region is CASKLQEGTEAFF. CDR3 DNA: TGCGCCAGCAAGTTACAGGAGGGGACTGAAGCTTTCTTT.

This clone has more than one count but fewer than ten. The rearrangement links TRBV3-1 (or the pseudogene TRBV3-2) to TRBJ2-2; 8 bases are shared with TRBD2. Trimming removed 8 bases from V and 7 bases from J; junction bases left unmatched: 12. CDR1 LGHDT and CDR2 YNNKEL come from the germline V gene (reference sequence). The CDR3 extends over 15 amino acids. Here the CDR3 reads CASRARGGAGGELFF. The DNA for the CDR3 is TGTGCCAGCCGCGCCCGGGGGGGGGCGGGCGGGGAGCTGTTTTTT.

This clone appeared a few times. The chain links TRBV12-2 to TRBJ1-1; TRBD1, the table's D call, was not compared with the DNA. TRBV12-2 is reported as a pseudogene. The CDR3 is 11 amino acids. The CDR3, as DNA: TGTGCAAACGGCAGGGCCACTGAAGCTTTCTTT. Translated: CANGRATEAFF.

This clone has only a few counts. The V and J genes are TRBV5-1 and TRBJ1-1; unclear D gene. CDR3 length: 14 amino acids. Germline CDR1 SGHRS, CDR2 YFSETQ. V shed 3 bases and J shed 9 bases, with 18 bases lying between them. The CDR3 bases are TGCGCCAGCAGCTCAACAGCCGCATCACCTCAAGCTTTCTTT. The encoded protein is CASSSTAASPQAFF.

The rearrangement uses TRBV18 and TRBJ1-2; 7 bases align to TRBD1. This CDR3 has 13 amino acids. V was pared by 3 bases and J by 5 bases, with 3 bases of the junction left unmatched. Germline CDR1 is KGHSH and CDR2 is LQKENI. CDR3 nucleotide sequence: TGTGCCAGCTCACCCGACAGGGAGTATGGCTACACCTTC. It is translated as CASSPDREYGYTF. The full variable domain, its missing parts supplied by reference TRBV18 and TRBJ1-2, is NAGVMQNPRHLVRRRGQEARLRCSPMKGHSHVYWYRQLPEEGLKFMVYLQKENIIDESGMPKERFSAEFPKEGPSILRIQQVVRGDSAAYFCASSPDREYGYTFGSGTRLTVV.

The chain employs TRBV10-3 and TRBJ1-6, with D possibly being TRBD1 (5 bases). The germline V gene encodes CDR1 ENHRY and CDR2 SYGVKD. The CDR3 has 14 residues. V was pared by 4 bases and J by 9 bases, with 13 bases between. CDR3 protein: CAISARAFGSPLHF. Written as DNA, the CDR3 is TGTGCCATCAGTGCCAGGGCATTCGGTTCACCCCTCCACTTT.